The 9 T cell receptor beta chains given below trace back to one sample, sequenced in a study of blood T cell repertoires in COVID-19. TCRdb keeps only in-frame clones here, not all; method: immunoSEQ multiplex PCR. Found here are under 150,000 clones, approximately 80% of them singletons; the top ten hold 1.9%. Material for sequencing was peripheral blood. Source of these receptors: a man between 65 and 80 years old with acute or convalescent COVID-19.

The chain combines TRBV11-2 with TRBJ2-1; TRBD1 matches at 7 bases. CDR3 length equals 13 residues. Trimming took 2 bases from V and 7 from J; bases not matched to a gene: 2. The germline gives CDR1 SGHAT, CDR2 FQNNGV. CDR3 nucleotide sequence: TGTGCCAGCAGCTTAAGGGGGCGTAATGAGCAGTTCTTC. Its protein product is CASSLRGRNEQFF. Variable domain in full (rest from reference TRBV11-2 and TRBJ2-1): EAGVAQSPRYKIIEKRQSVAFWCNPISGHATLYWYQQILGQGPKLLIQFQNNGVVDDSQLPKDRFSAERLKGVDSTLKIQPAKLEDSAVYLCASSLRGRNEQFFGPGTRLTVL.

This clone has more than one count but fewer than ten. The chain has TRBV14 and TRBJ1-6; no firm D call. V lost 3 bases and J lost 7, with 10 bases in between. This CDR3 region has 14 residues. Germline CDR1 is SGHDN and CDR2 is FVKESK. CDR3 sequence reads: CASSHHSKNSPLHF. In DNA, the CDR3 is TGTGCCAGCAGCCACCACTCCAAGAATTCACCCCTCCACTTT.

The chain employs TRBV3-1 (or the pseudogene TRBV3-2) and TRBJ1-5; 7 nucleotides line up with TRBD1. The V and J ends lost 3 bases and 3 bases, in that order; junction bases with no gene match: 2. CDR3 length: 14 amino acids. Germline-derived CDR1 and CDR2 are LGHDT and YNNKEL (reference sequence). The CDR3 DNA sequence: TGTGCCAGCAGCCAGACAGGGAACAATCAGCCCCAGCATTTT. It translates to CASSQTGNNQPQHF.

The V call is TRBV18, the J call TRBJ2-3; 10 bases fit TRBD1. The CDR3 totals 14 residues. From germline, CDR1 is KGHSH and CDR2 LQKENI. The V gene end was trimmed by 6 bases and the J gene end by 4 bases; junction bases not matched to a gene: 4. This CDR3 reads CASSGTGVADTQYF. In DNA, the CDR3 is TGTGCCAGCTCTGGGACAGGGGTCGCAGATACGCAGTATTTT.

The CDR3 DNA is TGTGCCAGCAGTGAAGGGCTAGCGGGGGCAAATGAGCAGTTCTTC. Translating it yields CASSEGLAGANEQFF. The rearrangement joins TRBV2 to TRBJ2-1; 10 bases fit TRBD2. V dropped 1 base and J dropped 7; count of bases not matched to a gene: 4. This CDR3 is 15 amino acids long. Looked up from germline, CDR1 is SNHLY and CDR2 is FYNNEI.

This rearrangement joins TRBV28 to TRBJ1-5; 10 bases are shared with TRBD1. The CDR3 is made up of 15 amino acids. Germline lookup yields CDR1 MDHEN and CDR2 SYDVKM. Trimming took 5 bases from V and 5 from J; bases not matched to a gene: 6. In nucleotides, the CDR3 is TGTGCCAGCAGTGGAGGGACAGGGGAGGATCAGCCCCAGCATTTT. This gives the protein CASSGGTGEDQPQHF.

V is TRBV6-5 and J is TRBJ1-2; D gene uncertain. CDR1 MNHEY and CDR2 SVGAGI come from the germline V gene. V was cut by 7 bases and J by 5 bases, with 17 bases left in between. The CDR3 consists of 14 residues. CDR3 bases: TGTGCCAGCATAGAGGGCCCCTCAATTTATGGCTACACCTTC. Translating gives CASIEGPSIYGYTF.

The CDR3 DNA follows: TGTGCCAGCAGCTTTACTCCAGGGGCTGGGGAGCAGTACTTC. Translating it yields CASSFTPGAGEQYF. V usage is TRBV11-2 and J usage is TRBJ2-7; weak D call: TRBD1 (6 bases). CDR3 size: 14 residues. In germline, CDR1 is SGHAT, CDR2 FQNNGV. Deletions cut 3 bases from V and 7 bases from J, with 16 bases between.

A single count supports this clone. The V call is TRBV11-2, the J call TRBJ2-1; D unresolved. The CDR3 has 16 residues. V dropped 5 bases and J dropped 0 bases, with 14 bases sitting between them. Germline CDR1 and CDR2: SGHAT and FQNNGV. The CDR3 sequence is CASSEVRSPSYNEQFF. In nucleotides, the CDR3 is TGTGCCAGCAGCGAGGTTAGGTCACCCTCCTACAATGAGCAGTTCTTC.